The entry below describes one T cell receptor beta chain. Its specificity is unknown. This CDR3 spans 14 amino acids. In germline, CDR1 is SEHNR, CDR2 FQNEAQ (reference sequence). The data belong to a study of monozygotic twins with inflammatory bowel disease. Study-wide points: Some repertoire variability may stem from patients' differing immunosuppressive treatments. Repertoire similarity did not separate concordant from discordant twins, possibly from limited power.

No DNA is given; TCRdb re-called the 5' RACE reads and lists each CDR3 protein once. The data include about 210,000 distinct CDR3 sequences; the top ten clones carry 7.7%. This TCR came from a human donor with ulcerative colitis or Crohn's disease, or a healthy co-twin of an affected twin (not recorded which). Material for sequencing was blood. J is TRBJ1-4 and V is TRBV7-9. CDR3 region: CASSRNSGNEKLFF.